This T cell receptor (beta chain) was retrieved from a study of control samples from healthy donors and cancer patients. Looked up from germline, CDR1 is LGHNA and CDR2 is YNFKEQ. V was cut by 1 base and J by 2 bases, with 11 bases left in between. This CDR3 has 15 residues. Assay: immunoSEQ multiplex PCR; the TCRdb copy retains only in-frame clones and omits some. The profile covers some 140,000 clones, with approximately 86% appearing a single time and 8% to 9.5% taken by the ten largest. This chain joins TRBV4-2 and TRBJ1-1; no reliable D call. The sequenced sample was blood. This receptor was obtained from a woman aged 30 to 39 in good health. CDR3 in amino acids: CASSQVLGFNTEAFF. In nucleotides, the CDR3 is TGTGCCAGCAGCCAAGTTCTGGGTTTCAACACTGAAGCTTTCTTT.